Sequencing of this T cell receptor (beta chain) was carried out in a study of blood T cell repertoires in COVID-19. The overall study: Sites across the United States, Italy and Spain contributed samples from acute and convalescent COVID-19. PBMCs, B-cell-depleted T cells, or T cells were the source of the cDNA or gDNA that made up the material.

This clone appeared once. Authors' methods: Using reference gene primer amplification, nucleated cell counts were estimated. This table comes from immunoSEQ multiplex PCR, and its TCRdb copy is limited to in-frame clones, with some not included. Clonal size and the V and J genes are those of that table, whereas D and trimming came from the DNA. This repertoire shows about 310,000 clones, approximately 86% found once; its top ten account for approximately 2.4%. V was pared by 2 bases and J by 5 bases, with 12 bases between. CDR3 size: 14 residues. Germline CDR1 is MNHEY and CDR2 is SMNVEV (reference sequence).

This receptor was taken from a man between 18 and 35 years old with active or convalescent COVID-19. The V call is TRBV27, the J call TRBJ2-5, with D uncertain. The sample comprised peripheral blood. The CDR3 protein is CASSLGWKRETQYF. For the CDR3, the DNA is TGTGCCAGCAGTTTAGGTTGGAAGCGCGAGACCCAGTACTTC.